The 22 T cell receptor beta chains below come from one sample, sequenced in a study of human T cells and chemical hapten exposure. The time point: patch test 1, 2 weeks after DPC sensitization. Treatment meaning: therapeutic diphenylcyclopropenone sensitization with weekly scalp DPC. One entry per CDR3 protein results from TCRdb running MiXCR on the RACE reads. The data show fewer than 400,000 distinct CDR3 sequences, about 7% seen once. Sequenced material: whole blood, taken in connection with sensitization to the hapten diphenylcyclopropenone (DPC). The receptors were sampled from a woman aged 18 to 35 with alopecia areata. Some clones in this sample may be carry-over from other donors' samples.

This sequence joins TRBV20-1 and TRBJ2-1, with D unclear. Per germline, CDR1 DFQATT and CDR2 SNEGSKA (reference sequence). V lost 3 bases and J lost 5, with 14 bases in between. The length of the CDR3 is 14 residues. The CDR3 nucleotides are TGCAGTGCTAGGGGTGGGCGGCCTAACAATGAGCAGTTCTTC. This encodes CSARGGRPNNEQFF.

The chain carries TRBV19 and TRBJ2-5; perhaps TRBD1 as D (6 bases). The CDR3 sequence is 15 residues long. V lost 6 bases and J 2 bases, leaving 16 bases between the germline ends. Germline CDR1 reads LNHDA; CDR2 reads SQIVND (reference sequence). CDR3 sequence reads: CASRERTDPQETQYF. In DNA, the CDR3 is TGTGCCAGTAGGGAGCGGACAGATCCTCAAGAGACCCAGTACTTC.

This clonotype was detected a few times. CDR3 coding DNA: TGTGCCAGCTCACCACTTGGGGGAGACGGAACTGAAGCTTTCTTT. Protein product: CASSPLGGDGTEAFF. The gene calls are TRBV18 and TRBJ1-1; maybe TRBD1 (5 bases). Germline V gene lookup returns CDR1 KGHSH and CDR2 LQKENI. V lost 1 base to trimming and J lost 5 bases, with 14 bases between them. This CDR3 comprises 15 residues.

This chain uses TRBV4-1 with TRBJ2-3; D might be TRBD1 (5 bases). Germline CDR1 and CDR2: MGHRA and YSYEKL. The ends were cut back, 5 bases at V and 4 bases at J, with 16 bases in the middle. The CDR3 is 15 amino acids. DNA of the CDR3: TGCGCCAGCAGCAAGACTTCCCTAGGGGCAGATACGCAGTATTTT. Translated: CASSKTSLGADTQYF.

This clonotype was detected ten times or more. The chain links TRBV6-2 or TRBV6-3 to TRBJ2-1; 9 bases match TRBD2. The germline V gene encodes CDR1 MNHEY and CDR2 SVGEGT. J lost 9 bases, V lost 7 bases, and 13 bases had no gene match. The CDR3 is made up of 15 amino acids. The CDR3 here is CASTGSAGGQGEQFF. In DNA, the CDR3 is TGTGCCAGCACCGGATCCGCGGGGGGGCAGGGTGAGCAGTTCTTC.

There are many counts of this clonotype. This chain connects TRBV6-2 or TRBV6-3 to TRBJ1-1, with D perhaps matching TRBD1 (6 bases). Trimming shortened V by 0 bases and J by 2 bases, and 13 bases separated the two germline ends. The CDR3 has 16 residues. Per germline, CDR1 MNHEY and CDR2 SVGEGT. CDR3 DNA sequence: TGTGCCAGCAGTTACTCGCGGGGGCCGGGCAACACTGAAGCTTTCTTT. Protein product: CASSYSRGPGNTEAFF.

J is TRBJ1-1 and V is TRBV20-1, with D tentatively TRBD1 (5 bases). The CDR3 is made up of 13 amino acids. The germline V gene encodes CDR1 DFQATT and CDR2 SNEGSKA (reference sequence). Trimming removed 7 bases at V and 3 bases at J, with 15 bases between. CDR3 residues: CSVYPRGDTEAFF. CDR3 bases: TGCAGTGTCTACCCGCGGGGGGACACTGAAGCTTTCTTT.

Here the CDR3 reads CASSRQESYGYTF. In nucleotides, the CDR3 is TGTGCCAGCAGCAGACAGGAGTCCTATGGCTACACCTTC. The chain employs TRBV13 and TRBJ1-2; TRBD1 might be the D (6 bases). V was shortened by 5 bases and J by 4 bases, with 11 bases between the two germline ends. Germline values: CDR1 PRHDT, CDR2 FYEKMQ (reference sequence). The CDR3 runs to 13 residues.

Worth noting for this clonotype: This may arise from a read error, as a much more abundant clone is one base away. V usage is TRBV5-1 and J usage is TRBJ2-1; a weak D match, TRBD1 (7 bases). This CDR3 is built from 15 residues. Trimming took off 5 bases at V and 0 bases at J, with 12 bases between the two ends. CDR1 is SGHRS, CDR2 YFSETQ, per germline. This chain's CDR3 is CASRGGTVSYNEQFF. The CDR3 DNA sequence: TGCGCCAGCAGAGGGGGGACAGTCTCCTACAATGAGCAGTTCTTC.

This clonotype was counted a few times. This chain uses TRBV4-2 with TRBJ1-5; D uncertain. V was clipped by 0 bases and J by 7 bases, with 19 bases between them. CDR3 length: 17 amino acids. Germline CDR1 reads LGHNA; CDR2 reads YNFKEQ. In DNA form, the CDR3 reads TGTGCCAGCAGCCAAGATCCTCAAGCGTTCGGGGAACAGCCCCAGCATTTT. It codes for CASSQDPQAFGEQPQHF.

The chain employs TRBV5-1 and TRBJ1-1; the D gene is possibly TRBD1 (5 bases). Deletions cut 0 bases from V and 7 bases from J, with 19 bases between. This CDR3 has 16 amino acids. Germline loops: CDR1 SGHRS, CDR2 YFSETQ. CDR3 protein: CASSLAPGTAGIEAFF. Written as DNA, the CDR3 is TGCGCCAGCAGCTTGGCCCCGGGGACCGCGGGGATTGAAGCTTTCTTT.

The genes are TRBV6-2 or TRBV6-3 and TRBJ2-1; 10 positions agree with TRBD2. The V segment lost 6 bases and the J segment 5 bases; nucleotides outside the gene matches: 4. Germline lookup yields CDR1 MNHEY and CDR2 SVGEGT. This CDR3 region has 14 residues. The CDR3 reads CASRAGGVNNEQFF. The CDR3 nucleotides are TGTGCCAGCAGAGCGGGGGGGGTAAACAATGAGCAGTTCTTC.

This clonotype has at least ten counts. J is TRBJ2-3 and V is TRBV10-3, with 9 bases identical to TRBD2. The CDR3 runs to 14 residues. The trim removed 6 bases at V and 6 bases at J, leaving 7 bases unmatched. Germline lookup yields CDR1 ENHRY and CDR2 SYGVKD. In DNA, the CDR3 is TGTGCCATCAGGCCGGGACTAGCTATGGATACGCAGTATTTT. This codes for CAIRPGLAMDTQYF.

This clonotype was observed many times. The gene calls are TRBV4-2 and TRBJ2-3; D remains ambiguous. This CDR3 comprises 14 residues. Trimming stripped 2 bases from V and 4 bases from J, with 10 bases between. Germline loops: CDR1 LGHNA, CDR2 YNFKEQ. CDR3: CASSQPKMSDTQYF. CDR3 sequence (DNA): TGTGCCAGCAGCCAACCGAAAATGTCAGATACGCAGTATTTT.

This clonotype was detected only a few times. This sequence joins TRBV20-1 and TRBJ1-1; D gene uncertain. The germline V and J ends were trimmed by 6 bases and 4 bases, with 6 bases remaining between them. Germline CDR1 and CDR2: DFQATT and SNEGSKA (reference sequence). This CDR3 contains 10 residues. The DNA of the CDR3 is TGCAGTGCAAGGCGCACTGAAGCTTTCTTT. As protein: CSARRTEAFF.

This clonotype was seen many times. The CDR3 is CASTLGLVPSTDTQYF. CDR3 nucleotides: TGTGCCAGCACTTTGGGACTAGTCCCTAGCACAGATACGCAGTATTTT. The V gene is TRBV28, the J gene TRBJ2-3; the match to TRBD2 covers 8 bases. The length of the CDR3 is 16 residues. Germline V lookup: CDR1 MDHEN, CDR2 SYDVKM. With V trimmed by 7 bases and J by 0 bases, 9 bases remained unmatched. Full variable domain (missing parts from reference TRBV28 and TRBJ2-3): DVKVTQSSRYLVKRTGEKVFLECVQDMDHENMFWYRQDPGLGLRLIYFSYDVKMKEKGDIPEGYSVSREKKERFSLILESASTNQTSMYLCASTLGLVPSTDTQYFGPGTRLTVL.

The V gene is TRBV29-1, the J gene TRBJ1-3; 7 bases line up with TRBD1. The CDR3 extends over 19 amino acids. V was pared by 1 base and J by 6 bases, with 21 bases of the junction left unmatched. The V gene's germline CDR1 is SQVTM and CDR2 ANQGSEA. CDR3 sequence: CSVEVGLLDRPGSQNTIYF. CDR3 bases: TGCAGCGTTGAAGTGGGGCTTCTGGACAGGCCCGGCTCCCAAAACACCATATATTTT.

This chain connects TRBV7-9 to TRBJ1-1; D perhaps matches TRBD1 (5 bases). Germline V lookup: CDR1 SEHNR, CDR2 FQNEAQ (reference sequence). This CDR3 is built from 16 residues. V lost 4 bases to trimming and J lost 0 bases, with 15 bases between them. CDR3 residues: CASSSPEGTMNTEAFF. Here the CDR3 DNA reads TGTGCCAGCAGCTCCCCGGAGGGGACGATGAACACTGAAGCTTTCTTT.

CDR3 in amino acids: CASSFVVRENIQYF. DNA of the CDR3: TGTGCCAGCAGCTTTGTGGTTCGGGAGAACATTCAGTACTTC. The chain uses TRBV13 and TRBJ2-4; D is perhaps TRBD2 (6 bases). The V end was cut by 3 bases, the J end by 7 bases, with 13 bases between. The CDR3 has 14 amino acids. In germline, CDR1 is PRHDT, CDR2 FYEKMQ (reference sequence).

For the CDR3, the DNA is TGCAGCGTTGCCCGGGCTAGCGGGGGATACGAGCAGTACTTC. The encoded protein is CSVARASGGYEQYF. This chain uses TRBV29-1 with TRBJ2-7, with TRBD2 matching 10 bases. The CDR3 length is 14 residues. The J segment lost 4 bases and the V segment lost 4 bases, leaving 7 bases of the junction unmatched. Germline V gene data show CDR1 as SQVTM and CDR2 as ANQGSEA.

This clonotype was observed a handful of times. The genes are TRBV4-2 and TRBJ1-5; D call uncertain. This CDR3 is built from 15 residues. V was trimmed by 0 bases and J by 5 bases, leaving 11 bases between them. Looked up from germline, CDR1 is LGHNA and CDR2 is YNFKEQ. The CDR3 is CASSQEGRGYQPQHF. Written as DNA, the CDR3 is TGTGCCAGCAGCCAAGAAGGCAGAGGGTATCAGCCCCAGCATTTT.

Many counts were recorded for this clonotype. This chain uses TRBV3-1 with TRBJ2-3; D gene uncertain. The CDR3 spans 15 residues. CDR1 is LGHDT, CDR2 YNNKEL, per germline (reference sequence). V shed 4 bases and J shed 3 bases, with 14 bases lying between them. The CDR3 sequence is CASSPDYLGTDTQYF. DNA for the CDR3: TGTGCCAGCAGCCCCGATTACCTAGGAACAGATACGCAGTATTTT.